The entry below gives a single T cell receptor beta chain sequence along with its context. The antigen remains undetermined. This sample stems from a study of T cell responses to AZD1222 COVID-19 vaccine. Study-level background: Recipients boosted at about 4 weeks or about 12 weeks are pooled. Overall study results and limits: All repertoire sampling was performed exclusively after the peak T cell response. Spike-specific TCR breadth and depth were elevated following two AZD1222 doses. Donors skewed white British and female; clonal diversity was possibly underestimated.

With 2 bases removed from V and 2 bases from J, the gap between germline ends came to 5 bases. The CDR3 totals 13 residues. Only in-frame clones appear in the TCRdb table, and some are missing; sequencing was by immunoSEQ multiplex PCR. The sample lists over 140,000 clones; just under 95% were seen once. The source material was peripheral blood, sampled on day 0 of AZD1222 vaccination. The receptor comes from an adult in good health. The J gene is TRBJ2-3, the V gene TRBV12-3 or TRBV12-4; D is unclear. CDR3 sequence reads: CASSLSHTDTQYF. The DNA for the CDR3 is TGTGCCAGCAGTTTAAGCCACACAGATACGCAGTATTTT.